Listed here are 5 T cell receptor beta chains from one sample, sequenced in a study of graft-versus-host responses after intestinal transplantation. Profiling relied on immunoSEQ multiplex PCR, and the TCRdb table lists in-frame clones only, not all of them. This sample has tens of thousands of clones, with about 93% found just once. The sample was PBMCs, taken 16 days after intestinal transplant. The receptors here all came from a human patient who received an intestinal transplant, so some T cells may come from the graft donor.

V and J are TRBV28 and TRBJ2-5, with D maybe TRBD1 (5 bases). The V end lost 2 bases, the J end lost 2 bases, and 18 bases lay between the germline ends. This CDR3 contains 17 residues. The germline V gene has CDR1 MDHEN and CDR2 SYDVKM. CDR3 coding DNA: TGTGCCAGCAGTTTACTGCGACAGCCGAGGCCTCAAGAGACCCAGTACTTC. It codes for CASSLLRQPRPQETQYF. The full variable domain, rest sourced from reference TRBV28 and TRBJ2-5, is DVKVTQSSRYLVKRTGEKVFLECVQDMDHENMFWYRQDPGLGLRLIYFSYDVKMKEKGDIPEGYSVSREKKERFSLILESASTNQTSMYLCASSLLRQPRPQETQYFGPGTRLLVL.

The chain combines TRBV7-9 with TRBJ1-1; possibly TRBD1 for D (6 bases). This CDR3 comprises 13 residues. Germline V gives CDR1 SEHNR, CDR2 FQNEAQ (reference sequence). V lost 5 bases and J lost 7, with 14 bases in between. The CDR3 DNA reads TGTGCCAGCAGCGCATACAGGGATTTTGAAGCTTTCTTT. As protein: CASSAYRDFEAFF. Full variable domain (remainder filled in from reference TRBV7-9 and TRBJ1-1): DTGVSQNPRHKITKRGQNVTFRCDPISEHNRLYWYRQTLGQGPEFLTYFQNEAQLEKSRLLSDRFSAERPKGSFSTLEIQRTEQGDSAMYLCASSAYRDFEAFFGQGTRLTVV.

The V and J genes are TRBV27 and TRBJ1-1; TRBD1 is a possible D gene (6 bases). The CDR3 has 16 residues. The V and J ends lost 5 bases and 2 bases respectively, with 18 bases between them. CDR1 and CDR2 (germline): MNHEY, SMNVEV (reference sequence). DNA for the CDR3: TGTGCCAGCAGTCCCCGACTACAGGACAGTAACACTGAAGCTTTCTTT. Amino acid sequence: CASSPRLQDSNTEAFF.

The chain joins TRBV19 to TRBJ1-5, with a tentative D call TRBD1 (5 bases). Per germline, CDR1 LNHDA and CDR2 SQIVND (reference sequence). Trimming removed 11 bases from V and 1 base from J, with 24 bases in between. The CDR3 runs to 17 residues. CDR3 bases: TGTGCCGGGAGGTTAGGGACCGTGAGAGGCAGCAATCAGCCCCAGCATTTT. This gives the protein CAGRLGTVRGSNQPQHF.

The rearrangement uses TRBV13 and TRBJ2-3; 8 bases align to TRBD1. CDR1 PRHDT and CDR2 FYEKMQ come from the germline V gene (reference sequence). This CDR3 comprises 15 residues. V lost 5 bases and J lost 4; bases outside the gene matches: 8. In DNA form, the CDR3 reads TGTGCCAGCAGCCTTGGACAGGGAATTCCAGATACGCAGTATTTT. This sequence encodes CASSLGQGIPDTQYF.